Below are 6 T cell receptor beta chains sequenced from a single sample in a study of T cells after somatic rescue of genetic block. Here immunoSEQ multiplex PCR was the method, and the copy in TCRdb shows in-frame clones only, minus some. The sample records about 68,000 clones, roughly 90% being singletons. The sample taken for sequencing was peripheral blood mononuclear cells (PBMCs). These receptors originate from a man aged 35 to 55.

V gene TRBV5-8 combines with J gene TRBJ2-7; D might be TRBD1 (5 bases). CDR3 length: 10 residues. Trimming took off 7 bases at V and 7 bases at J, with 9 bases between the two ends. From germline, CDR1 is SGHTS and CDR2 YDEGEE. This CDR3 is CASAAGEQYF. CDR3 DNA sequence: TGTGCCAGCGCCGCAGGGGAGCAGTACTTC.

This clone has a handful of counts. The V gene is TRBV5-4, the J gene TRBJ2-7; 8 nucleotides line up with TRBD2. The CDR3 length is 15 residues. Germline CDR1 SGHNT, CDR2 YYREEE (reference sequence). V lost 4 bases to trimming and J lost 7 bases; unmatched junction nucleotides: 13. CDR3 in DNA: TGTGCCAGCAGCACCCGGGGGGGCGGTCCGTTGGAGCAGTACTTC. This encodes CASSTRGGGPLEQYF.

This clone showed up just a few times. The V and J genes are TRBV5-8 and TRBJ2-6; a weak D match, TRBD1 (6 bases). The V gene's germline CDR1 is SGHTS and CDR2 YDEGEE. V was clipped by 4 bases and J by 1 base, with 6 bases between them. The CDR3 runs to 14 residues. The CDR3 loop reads CASSDRSGANVLTF. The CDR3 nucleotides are TGTGCCAGCAGCGACAGGTCTGGGGCCAACGTCCTGACTTTC.

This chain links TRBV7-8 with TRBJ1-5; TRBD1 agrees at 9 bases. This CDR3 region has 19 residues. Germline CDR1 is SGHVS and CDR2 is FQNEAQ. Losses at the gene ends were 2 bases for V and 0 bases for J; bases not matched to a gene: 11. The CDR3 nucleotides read TGTGCCAGCAGCTTACGGTTCGGGACAGGGAAGAATAGCAATCAGCCCCAGCATTTT. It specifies CASSLRFGTGKNSNQPQHF.

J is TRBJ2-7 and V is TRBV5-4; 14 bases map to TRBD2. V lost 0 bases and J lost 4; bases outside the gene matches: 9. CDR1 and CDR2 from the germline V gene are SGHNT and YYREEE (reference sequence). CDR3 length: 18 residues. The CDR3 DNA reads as TGTGCCAGCAGCTTGGGGACTAGCGGGGGGCAAACATTTTACGAGCAGTACTTC. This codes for CASSLGTSGGQTFYEQYF.

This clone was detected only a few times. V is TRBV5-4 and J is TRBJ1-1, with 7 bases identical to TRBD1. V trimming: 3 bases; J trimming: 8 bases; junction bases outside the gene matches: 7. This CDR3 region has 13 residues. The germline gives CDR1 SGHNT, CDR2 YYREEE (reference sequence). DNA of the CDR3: TGTGCCAGCAGCTCCGGGGCGGGACAGGAAGCTTTCTTT. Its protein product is CASSSGAGQEAFF.